Included here is one T cell receptor (beta chain) sequence, with context. What this receptor recognizes is not known. No clone much larger than this one lies a single base away; base qualities are absent. The record originates from a study of blood T cell repertoires in COVID-19 (TCRdb year 2020). For the wider study: Samples covering the acute and convalescent phases of COVID-19 were provided by collaborators in the United States, Italy and Spain. The prospective study material was composed of cDNA or gDNA derived from T cells, B-cell-depleted T cells, or PBMCs. Deeply sampled blood TCRbeta repertoires from subjects exposed to, actively infected with, or recovered from COVID-19 were included in the dataset. The repertoires were made available in a free public database intended to serve as a resource for research on the immune response to SARS-CoV-2. The samples were drawn from two sources: the first 160 participants of the ongoing ImmuneRACE study, and 1,200 or so subjects contributed by 6 global collaborators. Nearly every sample came with metadata listing a de-identified subject ID, COVID-19 status, age in years and sex. Where available, HLA class I and class II types were obtained from metadata supplied by the sample provider rather than from assay-based typing.

The collaborating institutions used their own protocols to collect whole blood in K2EDTA tubes. Collaborator samples were shipped for TCRbeta analysis as frozen whole blood, isolated PBMCs, or DNA extracted from either sample type. The CDR3, cysteine through phenylalanine, is 16 amino acids long. The entry retains the CDR3 DNA only, 48 bases that are in frame from base 1. Cut back by 3 bases and 0 bases, the V and J ends lie 9 bases apart. Taken from the germline V gene, the CDR1 and CDR2 loops are MDHEN and SYDVKM. TCRbeta CDR3 regions were amplified from genomic DNA using the immunoSEQ Assay, a bias-controlled multiplex PCR. In the paper's pipeline: Within the assay, amplification of reference gene primers was used to estimate how many nucleated cells each sample contained. To quantify the absolute abundance of each unique TCRbeta CDR3 rearrangement, sequence reads were collapsed and filtered. For each sample, productive Simpson clonality was calculated as the square root of Simpson's diversity index across productive rearrangements. TCRdb retrieved this table from immuneACCESS and kept in-frame rearrangements only. Not all clones are present; in checked studies, unresolved V genes account for under half, and no reason is known for the remainder. The DNA gave D and trimming, while V, J and clone size come from that table. The sample profile shows roughly 70,000 clones; roughly 90% of them were found once. The top ten hold around 4.2% of the sample.

General study outcomes and caveats: The amount of clinical and demographic metadata varied by source and participant and was provided uncurated.

The sample taken for sequencing was peripheral blood. This chain joins TRBV28 to TRBJ1-6, with TRBD1 as a weak D call on 6 bases. This TCR derives from a man aged 65-85 years with acute or convalescent COVID-19. Here the CDR3 is given as CASSFGGGSYNSPLHF. The DNA is TGTGCCAGCAGTTTTGGGGGCGGCTCCTATAATTCACCCCTCCACTTT.